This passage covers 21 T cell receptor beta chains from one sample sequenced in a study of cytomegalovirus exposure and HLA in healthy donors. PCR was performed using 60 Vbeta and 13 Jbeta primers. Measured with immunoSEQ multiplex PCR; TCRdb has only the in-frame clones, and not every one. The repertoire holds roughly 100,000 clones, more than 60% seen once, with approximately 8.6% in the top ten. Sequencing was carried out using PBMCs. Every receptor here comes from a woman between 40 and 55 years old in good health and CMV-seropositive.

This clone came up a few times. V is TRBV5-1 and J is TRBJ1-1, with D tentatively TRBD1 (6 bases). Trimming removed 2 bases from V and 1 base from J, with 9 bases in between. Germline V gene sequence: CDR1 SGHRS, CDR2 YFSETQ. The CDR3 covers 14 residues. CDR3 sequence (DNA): TGCGCCAGCAGCTTCTACAGGGAGAACACTGAAGCTTTCTTT. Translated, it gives CASSFYRENTEAFF.

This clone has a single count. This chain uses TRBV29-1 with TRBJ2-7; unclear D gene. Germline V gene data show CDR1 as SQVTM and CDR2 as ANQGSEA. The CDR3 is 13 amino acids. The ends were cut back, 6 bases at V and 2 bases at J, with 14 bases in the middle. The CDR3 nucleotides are TGCAGCGTGGCAACTCGACAAACCTACGAGCAGTACTTC. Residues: CSVATRQTYEQYF.

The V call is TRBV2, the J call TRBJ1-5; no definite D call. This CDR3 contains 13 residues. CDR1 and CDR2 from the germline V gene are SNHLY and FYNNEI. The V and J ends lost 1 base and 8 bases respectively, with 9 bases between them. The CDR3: CASSEVGVEPQHF. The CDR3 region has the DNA TGTGCCAGCAGTGAAGTCGGGGTAGAGCCCCAGCATTTT.

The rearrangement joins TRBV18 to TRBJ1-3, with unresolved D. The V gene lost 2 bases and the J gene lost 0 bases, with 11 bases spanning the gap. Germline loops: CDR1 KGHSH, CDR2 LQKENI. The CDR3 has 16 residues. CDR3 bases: TGTGCCAGCTCACCAACGGAGGTCGCCTCTGGAAACACCATATATTTT. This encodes CASSPTEVASGNTIYF.

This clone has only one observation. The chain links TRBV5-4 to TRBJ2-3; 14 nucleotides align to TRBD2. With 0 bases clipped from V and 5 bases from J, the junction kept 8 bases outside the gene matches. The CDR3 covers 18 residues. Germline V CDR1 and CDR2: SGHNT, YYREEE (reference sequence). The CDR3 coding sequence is TGTGCCAGCAGCTTGGCCGGGACTAGCGGGAGTCGGAGAGATACGCAGTATTTT. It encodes CASSLAGTSGSRRDTQYF. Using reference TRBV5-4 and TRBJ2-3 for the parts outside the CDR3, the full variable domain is ETGVTQSPTHLIKTRGQQVTLRCSSQSGHNTVSWYQQALGQGPQFIFQYYREEENGRGNFPPRFSGLQFPNYSSELNVNALELDDSALYLCASSLAGTSGSRRDTQYFGPGTRLTVL.

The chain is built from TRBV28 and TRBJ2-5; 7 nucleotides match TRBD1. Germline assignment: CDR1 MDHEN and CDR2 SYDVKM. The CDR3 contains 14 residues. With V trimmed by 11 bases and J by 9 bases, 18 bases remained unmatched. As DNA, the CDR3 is TGTGCCGGACAACGGACAGGAGGACTCTCGGCCCAGTACTTC. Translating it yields CAGQRTGGLSAQYF. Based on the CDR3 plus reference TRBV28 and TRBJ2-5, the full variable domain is DVKVTQSSRYLVKRTGEKVFLECVQDMDHENMFWYRQDPGLGLRLIYFSYDVKMKEKGDIPEGYSVSREKKERFSLILESASTNQTSMYLCAGQRTGGLSAQYFGPGTRLLVL.

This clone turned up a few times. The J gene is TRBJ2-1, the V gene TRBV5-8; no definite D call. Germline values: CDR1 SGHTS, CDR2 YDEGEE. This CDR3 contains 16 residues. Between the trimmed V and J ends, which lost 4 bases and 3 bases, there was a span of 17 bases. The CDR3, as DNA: TGTGCCAGCAGCCCCCCCTGGCCGATTCACTACAATGAGCAGTTCTTC. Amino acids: CASSPPWPIHYNEQFF.

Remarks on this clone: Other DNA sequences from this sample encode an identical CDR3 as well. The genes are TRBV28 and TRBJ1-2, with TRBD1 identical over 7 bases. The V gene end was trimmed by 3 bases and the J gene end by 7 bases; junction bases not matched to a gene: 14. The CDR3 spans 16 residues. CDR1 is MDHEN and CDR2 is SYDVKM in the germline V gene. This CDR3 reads CASSLEGGLEWRGYTF. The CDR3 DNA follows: TGTGCCAGCAGTTTGGAAGGGGGCCTAGAATGGCGTGGCTACACCTTC.

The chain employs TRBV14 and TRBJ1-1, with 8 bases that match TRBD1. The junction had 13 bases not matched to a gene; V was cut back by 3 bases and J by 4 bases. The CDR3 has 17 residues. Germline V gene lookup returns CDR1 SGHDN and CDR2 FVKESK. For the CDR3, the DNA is TGTGCCAGCAGCCACCCCGGACAGGGATTGCGTGGCACTGAAGCTTTCTTT. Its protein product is CASSHPGQGLRGTEAFF.

The CDR3 DNA follows: TGTGCCAGCAGGGCCTCTCGCGGGAGGGAAACAGATACGCAGTATTTT. Translating gives CASRASRGRETDTQYF. The J gene is TRBJ2-3, the V gene TRBV5-6; the match to TRBD2 covers 9 bases. The length of the CDR3 is 16 residues. CDR1 and CDR2 from the germline V gene are SGHDT and YYEEEE. Germline trimming cut 5 bases from V and 3 bases from J; bases unmatched to any gene: 10.

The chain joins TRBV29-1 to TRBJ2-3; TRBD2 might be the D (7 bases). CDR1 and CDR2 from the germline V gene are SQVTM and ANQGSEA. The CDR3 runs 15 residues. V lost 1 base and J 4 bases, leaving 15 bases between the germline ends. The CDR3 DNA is TGCAGCGTTGAAGCGGGCGGGGGCTTGGCAGATACGCAGTATTTT. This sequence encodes CSVEAGGGLADTQYF.

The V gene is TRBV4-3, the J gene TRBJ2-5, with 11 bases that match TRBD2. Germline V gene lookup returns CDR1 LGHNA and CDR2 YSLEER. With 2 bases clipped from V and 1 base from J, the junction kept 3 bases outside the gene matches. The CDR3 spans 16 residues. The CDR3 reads CASSQRLAGGQETQYF. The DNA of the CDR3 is TGCGCCAGCAGCCAACGTCTAGCGGGGGGCCAAGAGACCCAGTACTTC.

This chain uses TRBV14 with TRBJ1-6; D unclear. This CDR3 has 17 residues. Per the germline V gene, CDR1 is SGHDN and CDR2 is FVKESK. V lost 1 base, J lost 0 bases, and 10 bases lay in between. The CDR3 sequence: CASSQVRSYSYNSPLHF. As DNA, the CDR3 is TGTGCCAGCAGCCAAGTAAGAAGCTACTCCTATAATTCACCCCTCCACTTT.

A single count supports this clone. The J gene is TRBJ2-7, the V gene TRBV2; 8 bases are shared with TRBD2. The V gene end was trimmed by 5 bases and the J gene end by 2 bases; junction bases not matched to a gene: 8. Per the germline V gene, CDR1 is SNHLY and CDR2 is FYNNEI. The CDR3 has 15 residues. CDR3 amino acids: CASSRLAGPTYEQYF. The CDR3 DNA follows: TGTGCCAGCAGTCGGCTAGCGGGTCCGACCTACGAGCAGTACTTC.

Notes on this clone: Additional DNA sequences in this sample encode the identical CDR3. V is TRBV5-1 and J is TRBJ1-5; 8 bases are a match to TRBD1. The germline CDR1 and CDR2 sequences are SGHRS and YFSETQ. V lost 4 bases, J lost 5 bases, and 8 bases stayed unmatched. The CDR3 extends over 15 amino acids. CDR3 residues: CASSNTGGTDQPQHF. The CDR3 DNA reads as TGCGCCAGCAGCAACACAGGGGGTACCGATCAGCCCCAGCATTTT. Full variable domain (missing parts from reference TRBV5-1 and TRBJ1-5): KAGVTQTPRYLIKTRGQQVTLSCSPISGHRSVSWYQQTPGQGLQFLFEYFSETQRNKGNFPGRFSGRQFSNSRSEMNVSTLELGDSALYLCASSNTGGTDQPQHFGDGTRLSIL.

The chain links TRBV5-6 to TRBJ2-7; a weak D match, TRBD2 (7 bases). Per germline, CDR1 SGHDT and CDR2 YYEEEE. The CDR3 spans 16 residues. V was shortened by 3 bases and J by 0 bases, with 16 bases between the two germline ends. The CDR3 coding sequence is TGTGCCAGCAGCTGGGGAGGGGGGGGAAGCTCCTACGAGCAGTACTTC. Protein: CASSWGGGGSSYEQYF.

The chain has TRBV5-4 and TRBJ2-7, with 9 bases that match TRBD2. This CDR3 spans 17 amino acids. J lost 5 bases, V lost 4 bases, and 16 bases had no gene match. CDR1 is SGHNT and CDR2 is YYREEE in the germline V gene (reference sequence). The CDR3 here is CASSPGTPSGINHEQYF. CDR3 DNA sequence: TGTGCCAGCAGCCCCGGAACCCCTAGCGGGATAAACCACGAGCAGTACTTC.

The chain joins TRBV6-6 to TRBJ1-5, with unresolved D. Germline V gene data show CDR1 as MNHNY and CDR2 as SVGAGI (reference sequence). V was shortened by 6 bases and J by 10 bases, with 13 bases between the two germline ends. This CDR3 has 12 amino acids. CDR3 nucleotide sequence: TGTGCCAGCAGCATCGACCGAGGCCCCCAGCATTTT. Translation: CASSIDRGPQHF.

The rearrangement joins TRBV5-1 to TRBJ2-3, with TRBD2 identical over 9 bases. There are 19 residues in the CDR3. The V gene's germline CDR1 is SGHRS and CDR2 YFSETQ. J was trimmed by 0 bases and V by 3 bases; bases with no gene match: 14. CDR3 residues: CASSWRASTSGGSTDTQYF. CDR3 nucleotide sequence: TGCGCCAGCAGCTGGAGGGCCTCTACAAGCGGGGGGAGCACAGATACGCAGTATTTT.

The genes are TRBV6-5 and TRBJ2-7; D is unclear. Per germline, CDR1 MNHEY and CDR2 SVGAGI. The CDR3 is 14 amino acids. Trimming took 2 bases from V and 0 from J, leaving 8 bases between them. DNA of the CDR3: TGTGCCAGCAGTTACAACCGGTACTCCTACGAGCAGTACTTC. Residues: CASSYNRYSYEQYF.

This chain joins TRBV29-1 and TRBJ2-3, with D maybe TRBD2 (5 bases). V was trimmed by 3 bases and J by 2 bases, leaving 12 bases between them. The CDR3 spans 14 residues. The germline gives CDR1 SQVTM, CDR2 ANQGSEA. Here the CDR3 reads CSVDGYRDTDTQYF. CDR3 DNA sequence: TGCAGCGTTGATGGGTATCGGGACACAGATACGCAGTATTTT.